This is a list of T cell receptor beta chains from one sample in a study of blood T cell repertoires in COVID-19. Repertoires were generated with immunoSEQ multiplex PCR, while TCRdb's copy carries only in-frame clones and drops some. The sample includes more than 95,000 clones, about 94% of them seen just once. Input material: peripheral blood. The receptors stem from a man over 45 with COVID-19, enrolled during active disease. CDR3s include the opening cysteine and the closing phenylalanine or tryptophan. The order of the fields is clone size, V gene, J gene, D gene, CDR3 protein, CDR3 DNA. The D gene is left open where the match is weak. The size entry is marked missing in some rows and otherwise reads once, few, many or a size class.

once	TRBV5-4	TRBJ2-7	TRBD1	CASRPGQGIHEQYF	TGTGCCAGCAGGCCGGGACAGGGGATCCACGAGCAGTACTTC
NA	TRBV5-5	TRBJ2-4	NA	CASSLVAGVAKNIQYF	TGTGCCAGCAGCTTGGTCGCCGGGGTCGCCAAAAACATTCAGTACTTC
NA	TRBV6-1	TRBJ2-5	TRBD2	CASSDDATASGRRETQYF	TGTGCCAGCAGTGATGACGCGACGGCCAGCGGGAGACGGGAGACCCAGTACTTC
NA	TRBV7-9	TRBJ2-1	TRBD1	CASSHTQGSRNEQFF	TGTGCCAGCAGCCATACACAGGGGTCTCGGAATGAGCAGTTCTTC
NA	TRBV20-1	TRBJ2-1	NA	CSASQQGPNEQFF	TGCAGTGCTAGTCAACAGGGACCCAATGAGCAGTTCTTC
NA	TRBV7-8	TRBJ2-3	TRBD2	CASSLRPLAGSTDTQYF	TGTGCCAGCAGTCTACGGCCTCTAGCGGGGAGCACAGATACGCAGTATTTT
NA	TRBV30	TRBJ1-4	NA	CAWSSNEKLFF	TGTGCCTGGAGTTCAAATGAAAAACTGTTTTTT
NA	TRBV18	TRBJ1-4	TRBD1	CASKTGNNEKLFF	TGTGCCAGCAAGACAGGGAATAATGAAAAACTGTTTTTT
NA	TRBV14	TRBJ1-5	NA	CASTNQPQHF	TGTGCCAGCACGAATCAGCCCCAGCATTTT
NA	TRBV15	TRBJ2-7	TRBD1	CATSTGGPYEQYF	TGTGCCACCAGCACAGGGGGCCCCTACGAGCAGTACTTC
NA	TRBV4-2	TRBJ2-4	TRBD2	CASSQGTSGRNIQYF	TGTGCCAGCAGCCAAGGGACTAGCGGGAGGAACATTCAGTACTTC
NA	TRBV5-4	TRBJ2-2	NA	CASTLNTGELFF	TGTGCCAGCACCCTTAACACCGGGGAGCTGTTTTTT
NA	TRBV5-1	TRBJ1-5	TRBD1	CASSPGQGADQPQHF	TGCGCCAGCAGCCCGGGACAGGGGGCGGATCAGCCCCAGCATTTT
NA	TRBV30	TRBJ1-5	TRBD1	CAWSDRALNQPQHF	TGTGCCTGGTCGGACAGGGCTCTCAATCAGCCCCAGCATTTT
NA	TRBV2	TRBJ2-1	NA	CASSEWARGGNSEQFF	TGTGCCAGCAGTGAATGGGCACGTGGCGGGAACAGTGAGCAGTTCTTC
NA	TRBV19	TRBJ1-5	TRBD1	CASSSGTGYNQPQHF	TGTGCCAGTAGTTCAGGGACAGGGTACAATCAGCCCCAGCATTTT
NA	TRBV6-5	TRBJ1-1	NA	CASSYEGLMNTEAFF	TGTGCCAGCAGTTACGAGGGCTTAATGAACACTGAAGCTTTCTTT
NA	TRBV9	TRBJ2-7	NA	CASSSKAGAYEQYF	TGTGCCAGCAGCTCCAAGGCAGGGGCCTACGAGCAGTACTTC
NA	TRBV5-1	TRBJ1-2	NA	CASSLESPRISGYGYTF	TGCGCCAGCAGCTTGGAAAGCCCACGAATAAGCGGTTATGGCTACACCTTC
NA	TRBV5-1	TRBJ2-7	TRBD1	CASSLDLSGGGNEQYF	TGCGCCAGCAGCTTGGATCTTTCAGGGGGCGGGAACGAGCAGTACTTC
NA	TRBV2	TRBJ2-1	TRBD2	CASSSLAGAYNEQFF	TGTGCCAGCTCCTCATTAGCGGGAGCCTACAATGAGCAGTTCTTC
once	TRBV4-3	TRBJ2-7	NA	CASSQEVGGVTYEQYF	TGCGCCAGCAGCCAAGAGGTGGGAGGCGTTACCTACGAGCAGTACTTC
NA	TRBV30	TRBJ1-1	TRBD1	CAWIPPRGRFRDTEAFF	TGTGCCTGGATCCCGCCCAGGGGGCGTTTTCGGGACACTGAAGCTTTCTTT
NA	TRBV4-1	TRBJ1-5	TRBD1	CASSQDGQGNQPQHF	TGCGCCAGCAGCCAAGATGGACAGGGGAATCAGCCCCAGCATTTT
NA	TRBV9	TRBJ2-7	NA	CASSATTGPFEQYF	TGTGCCAGCAGCGCCACAACAGGGCCCTTCGAGCAGTACTTC
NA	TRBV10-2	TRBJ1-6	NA	CASCDSYNSPLHF	TGCGCCAGCTGTGACAGCTATAATTCACCCCTCCACTTT
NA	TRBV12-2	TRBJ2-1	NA	CASRPGGPLGYNEQFF	TGTGCAAGTCGCCCGGGGGGCCCTCTCGGATACAATGAGCAGTTCTTC
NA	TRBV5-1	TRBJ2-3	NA	CASSLQGSTDTQYF	TGCGCCAGCAGCTTGCAGGGTTCCACAGATACGCAGTATTTT
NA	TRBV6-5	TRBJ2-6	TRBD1	CATGTGSGANVLTF	TGTGCCACCGGGACAGGCTCTGGGGCCAACGTCCTGACTTTC
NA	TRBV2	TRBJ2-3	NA	CASSVAGNTDTQYF	TGTGCCAGCAGCGTCGCGGGGAATACAGATACGCAGTATTTT
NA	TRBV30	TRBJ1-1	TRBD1	CASIKEGALNTEAFF	TGTGCCTCAATTAAAGAGGGGGCTTTGAACACTGAAGCTTTCTTT
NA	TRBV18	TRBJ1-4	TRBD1	CASSPADRGNEKLFF	TGTGCCAGCTCACCAGCGGACAGGGGCAATGAAAAACTGTTTTTT
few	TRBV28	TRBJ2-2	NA	CASSFGQGLYGELFF	TGTGCCAGCAGTTTCGGGCAGGGGCTATACGGGGAGCTGTTTTTT
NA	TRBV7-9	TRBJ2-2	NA	CASSSTRPGELFF	TGTGCCAGCAGCTCAACTAGGCCCGGGGAGCTGTTTTTT
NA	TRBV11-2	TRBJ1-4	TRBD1	CASSLMGQLNEKLFF	TGTGCCAGCAGCTTAATGGGACAGCTTAATGAAAAACTGTTTTTT
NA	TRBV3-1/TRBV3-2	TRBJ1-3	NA	CASSQGASGNTIYF	TGTGCCAGCAGCCAGGGGGCCTCTGGAAACACCATATATTTT
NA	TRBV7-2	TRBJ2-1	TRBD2	CASRRGTGFSGRAYNEQFF	TGTGCCAGCAGGCGCGGGACAGGGTTTAGCGGGAGGGCCTACAATGAGCAGTTCTTC
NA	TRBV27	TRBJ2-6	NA	CASCPLSSGANVLTF	TGTGCCAGCTGCCCTTTGAGCTCTGGGGCCAACGTCCTGACTTTC
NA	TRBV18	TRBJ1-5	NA	CASSRGRDQPQHF	TGTGCCAGCTCACGAGGGAGGGATCAGCCCCAGCATTTT
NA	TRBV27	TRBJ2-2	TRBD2	CASSLRGRANTGELFF	TGTGCCAGCAGTTTACGAGGGAGGGCGAACACCGGGGAGCTGTTTTTT
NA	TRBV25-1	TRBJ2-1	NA	CASTESRGYNEQFF	TGTGCCAGCACCGAGAGTCGGGGGTACAATGAGCAGTTCTTC
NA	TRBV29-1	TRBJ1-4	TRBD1	CSFRAGGEKLFF	TGCAGCTTCCGGGCAGGGGGAGAAAAACTGTTTTTT
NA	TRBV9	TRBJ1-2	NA	CASSANPTDHLFNNYGYTF	TGTGCCAGCAGCGCGAACCCGACAGACCATTTATTTAATAACTATGGCTACACCTTC